Sequencing of this T cell receptor (beta chain) was carried out in a study of PD-1 blockade in classical Hodgkin lymphoma. On the study more broadly: Patients were given intravenous nivolumab, 3 mg/kg, every 2 weeks. Broader study findings: Whoever responded completely had baseline diversity much like that seen in newly diagnosed patients.

With respect to this clone: Its antigen is not identified.

V was pared by 0 bases and J by 7 bases, with 10 bases between. The CDR3 totals 14 residues. Per the germline V gene, CDR1 is SGHRS and CDR2 is YFSETQ. Sequencing used immunoSEQ multiplex PCR; TCRdb keeps in-frame clones, though not all of them. This table has 29,000 or so clones, roughly 76% appearing once. Brentuximab vedotin exposure varied among the patients, all of whom had relapsed after autologous stem cell transplantation. The sequence was obtained from a human donor with classical Hodgkin lymphoma. This specimen was peripheral blood mononuclear cells (PBMCs), taken before the second cycle of nivolumab. V and J are TRBV5-1 and TRBJ2-2; tentative D call: TRBD2 (5 bases). CDR3 loop: CASSLDEGYGELFF. CDR3 nucleotide sequence: TGCGCCAGCAGCTTGGACGAGGGATACGGGGAGCTGTTTTTT.